The TCR beta chain described here comes from a study of cytomegalovirus exposure and HLA in healthy donors. The study ran its PCR with 60 Vbeta and 13 Jbeta primers. The data were produced by immunoSEQ multiplex PCR, yet TCRdb's version contains in-frame clones alone and is incomplete. The table lists 100,000 to 150,000 clones, roughly 78% of them singletons, with roughly 11% in the top ten. The germline gives CDR1 MGHRA, CDR2 YSYEKL. The ends were cut back, 5 bases at V and 4 bases at J, with 20 bases in the middle. The CDR3 consists of 16 residues. The rearrangement uses TRBV4-1 and TRBJ2-5, with D perhaps matching TRBD2 (5 bases). This clonotype originated in a man aged 25 to 40 in good health and CMV-seropositive. Sequenced input: PBMCs. The CDR3 DNA reads as TGCGCCAGCAGCACCCCCCCCTCGGGGAAGGGAGAGACCCAGTACTTC. It translates to CASSTPPSGKGETQYF.